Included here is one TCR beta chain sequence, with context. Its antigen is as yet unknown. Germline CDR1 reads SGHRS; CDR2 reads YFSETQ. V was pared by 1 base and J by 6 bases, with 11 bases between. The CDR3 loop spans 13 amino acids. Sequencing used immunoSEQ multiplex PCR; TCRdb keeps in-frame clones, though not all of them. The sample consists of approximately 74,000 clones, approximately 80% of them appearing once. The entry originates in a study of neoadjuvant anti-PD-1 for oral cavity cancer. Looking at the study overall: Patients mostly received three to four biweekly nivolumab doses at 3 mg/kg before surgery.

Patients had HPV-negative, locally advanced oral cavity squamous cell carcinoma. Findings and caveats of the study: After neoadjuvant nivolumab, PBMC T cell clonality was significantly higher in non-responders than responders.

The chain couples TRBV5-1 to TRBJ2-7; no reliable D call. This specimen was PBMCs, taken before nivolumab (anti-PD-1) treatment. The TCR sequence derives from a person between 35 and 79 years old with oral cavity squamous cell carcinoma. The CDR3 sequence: CASSLQTGGEQYF. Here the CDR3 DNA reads TGCGCCAGCAGCTTGCAGACGGGTGGCGAGCAGTACTTC.